The next 5 T cell receptor beta chains were all read from a single sample in a study of vaccination and CD4 T cells after COVID-19. Their specific antigens are unknown. As for treatment: roughly 10-day PBMC culture with coronavirus spike peptide pools or control peptides (ViraFEST assay). The unexposed donor's CD4+ T cells were collected before the COVID-19 pandemic (2011-2018). Oncomine TCR Beta short-read sequencing was applied to DNA from cultured CD4+ T cells. TCRdb recomputed calls from the PCR reads with MiXCR, one row per CDR3 protein. The table records 6,900 or so distinct CDR3 sequences, about 55% of them present only once. The sample consisted of CD4+ T cells from blood, cultured in vitro. All receptors come from a human donor in good health.

This clonotype was seen a handful of times. The chain has TRBV6-1 and TRBJ1-2; D possibly corresponds to TRBD1 (5 bases). The CDR3 extends over 13 amino acids. Germline V lookup: CDR1 MNHNS, CDR2 SASEGT. V was clipped by 11 bases and J by 4 bases, with 17 bases between them. The CDR3, as DNA: TGTGCCTCGCGGGGGGAAGCCATCTATGGCTACACCTTC. Translated, it gives CASRGEAIYGYTF.

The V call is TRBV6-2 or TRBV6-3, the J call TRBJ2-6, with TRBD1 matching 8 bases. Germline V lookup: CDR1 MNHEY, CDR2 SVGEGT. Trimming took 7 bases from V and 0 from J; bases not matched to a gene: 14. The CDR3 has 19 amino acids. This CDR3 is CASTIRTGKGSSGANVLTF. The DNA for the CDR3 is TGTGCCAGCACCATAAGGACAGGGAAAGGGAGCTCTGGGGCCAACGTCCTGACTTTC.

The rearrangement joins TRBV12-3 or TRBV12-4 to TRBJ1-5; TRBD1 matches 7 bases. The CDR3 consists of 15 residues. The J segment lost 3 bases and the V segment lost 5 bases, leaving 7 bases of the junction unmatched. CDR3 sequence: CASSTGTADNQPQHF. The DNA of the CDR3 is TGTGCCAGCAGTACCGGGACAGCCGACAATCAGCCCCAGCATTTT.

V usage is TRBV5-6 and J usage is TRBJ1-2, with D possibly TRBD1 on 5 matching bases. This CDR3 contains 16 residues. The V gene's germline CDR1 is SGHDT and CDR2 YYEEEE. Trimming left V 4 bases short and J 3 bases short, with 19 bases between. CDR3 residues: CASSRSNRTPYYGYTF. The CDR3 region has the DNA TGTGCCAGCAGCCGATCGAACAGGACCCCCTACTATGGCTACACCTTC.

The V and J genes are TRBV20-1 and TRBJ2-1; TRBD2 might be the D (7 bases). V dropped 1 base and J dropped 9 bases, with 13 bases sitting between them. This CDR3 comprises 13 residues. The V gene's germline CDR1 is DFQATT and CDR2 SNEGSKA (reference sequence). The CDR3 DNA follows: TGCAGTGCTAGAGTTTGGGGGGGCCCTGAGCAGTTCTTC. Amino acid sequence: CSARVWGGPEQFF.